A selection of T cell receptor beta chains follows, all from one sample in a study of T cells in Graves' hyperthyroidism and ophthalmopathy. From the multiplex PCR reads, TCRdb called clonotypes with MiXCR, one entry per CDR3 protein. The table lists around 660,000 distinct CDR3 sequences, 45% of them singletons. Sequenced sample: peripheral blood or thyroid tissue (not recorded which). Every receptor here comes from an adult man with Graves' disease, either hyperthyroidism or ophthalmopathy (not recorded which). The CDR3 runs from the conserved cysteine through the conserved F or W. The D gene is left open where the match is weak. A row's size may be missing; if present it is once, few, many or a size class.

abundance	d_gene	v_gene	j_gene	CDR3nt	CDR3aa
.	TRBD1	TRBV2	TRBJ1-1	TGTGCCAGCAGTGCCAGACAGGGTGGCACTGAAGCTTTCTTT	CASSARQGGTEAFF
many	.	TRBV7-9	TRBJ1-6	TGTGCCAGCAGCTTTAGGGCCGCTAATTCACCCCTCCACTTT	CASSFRAANSPLHF
.	.	TRBV12-3/TRBV12-4	TRBJ1-5	TGTGCCAGCAGTTTCTGGGGGATTAGCAATCAGCCCCAGCATTTT	CASSFWGISNQPQHF
few	.	TRBV10-2	TRBJ1-1	TGCGCCAGCAGTCGCAGATTCGGCGGGGCTACTGAAGCTTTCTTT	CASSRRFGGATEAFF
once	.	TRBV20-1	TRBJ1-2	TGCAGCTCGCAGGGTGACTATGGCTACACCTTC	CSSQGDYGYTF
.	TRBD1	TRBV2	TRBJ2-7	TGTGCCGGGAGGAATAGGACAGGGACCTACGAGCAGTACTTC	CAGRNRTGTYEQYF
few	.	TRBV12-3/TRBV12-4	TRBJ1-6	TGTGCCAGCAGTGTCACGGGGGGCGCATCTAATTCACCCCTCCACTTT	CASSVTGGASNSPLHF
many	TRBD1	TRBV29-1	TRBJ1-2	TGCAGCGTCCGACGGACAGGGGAAGGTTATGGCTACACCTTC	CSVRRTGEGYGYTF
.	.	TRBV7-2	TRBJ1-1	TGTGCCAGCAGCTTAGCGATCCAAGGAAACACTGAAGCTTTCTTT	CASSLAIQGNTEAFF
.	TRBD1	TRBV6-5	TRBJ1-5	TGTGCCAGCAGTTTAGGGGACAGGGTTCAGCCCCAGCATTTT	CASSLGDRVQPQHF
many	.	TRBV10-2	TRBJ2-7	TGCGCCAGCAGTGACAGGGTGATCCCCTACGAGCAGTACTTC	CASSDRVIPYEQYF
.	.	TRBV7-2	TRBJ1-1	TGTGCCTGGAGAATTCACGGCGACACTGAAGCTTTCTTT	CAWRIHGDTEAFF
.	.	TRBV7-9	TRBJ2-6	TGTGCCAGCAGCCCAGGGGCTAGCGGCCTGACTTTC	CASSPGASGLTF
.	.	TRBV7-2	TRBJ1-6	TGTGCCAGCAGCTCAGGGCCTTCACCCCTCCACTTT	CASSSGPSPLHF
many	.	TRBV14	TRBJ2-7	TGTGCCAGCAGCCAGCGGGGATCGTACGAGCAGTACTTC	CASSQRGSYEQYF
.	TRBD2	TRBV7-9	TRBJ2-7	TGTGCCAGCAGCTTAGGGACTAGCGGGGAGCAGTACTTC	CASSLGTSGEQYF
few	.	TRBV7-9	TRBJ1-2	TGTGCCAGCAGCGCACAGACAGCTAACTATGGCTACACCTTC	CASSAQTANYGYTF
.	.	TRBV28	TRBJ2-5	TGTGCCAGCAACCTCGCCCCCGCAGGAGAGACCCAGTACTTC	CASNLAPAGETQYF
few	.	TRBV12-3/TRBV12-4	TRBJ2-5	TGTGCCAGCAGCCAACCTCCAGAGACCCAGTACTTC	CASSQPPETQYF
.	.	TRBV7-9	TRBJ1-1	TGTGCCAGCAGCTTTATGGCAGGAAGCGGCGTTTGGGGTTTGTACACTGAAGCTTTCTTT	CASSFMAGSGVWGLYTEAFF
.	.	TRBV2	TRBJ1-5	TGTGCCAGCAGCCTACAGGGCCTTAGCAATCAGCCCCAGCATTTT	CASSLQGLSNQPQHF
few	.	TRBV6-6	TRBJ1-5	TGTGCCAGCACAGCAGGGTGGTTTCAGCCCCAGCATTTT	CASTAGWFQPQHF
.	.	TRBV7-2	TRBJ2-7	TGTGCCAGCAGCTTAGATGGTGCAGGCTACTCCTACGAGCAGTACTTC	CASSLDGAGYSYEQYF
many	.	TRBV19	TRBJ1-6	TGTGCCAGTAGCCCTTTGGACAGCCGGAATTCACCCCTCCACTTT	CASSPLDSRNSPLHF
.	TRBD1	TRBV19	TRBJ1-2	TGTGCCACCAGTACCGGACAGGGAATTAACTATGGCTACACCTTC	CATSTGQGINYGYTF
.	TRBD1	TRBV2	TRBJ1-5	TGTGCCAGCAGTCCGTCCACAGGGGGCATTCAGCCCCAGCATTTT	CASSPSTGGIQPQHF
.	TRBD1	TRBV19	TRBJ1-5	TGTGCCAGTAGTATTGCGGCCCAGGGGGATCAGCCCCAGCATTTT	CASSIAAQGDQPQHF
.	TRBD1	TRBV7-9	TRBJ2-7	TGTGCCAGCAGCGGATCGGACAGGGGTCGAGACGAGCAGTACTTC	CASSGSDRGRDEQYF
few	.	TRBV5-1	TRBJ2-2	TGCGCCAGCAGCTTGTACGGCGGGCCAACCGGGGAGCTGTTTTTT	CASSLYGGPTGELFF
.	.	TRBV12-3/TRBV12-4	TRBJ1-2	TGTGCCAGCAGTCCTGACGTAGGAAACTATGGCTACACCTTC	CASSPDVGNYGYTF
many	TRBD2	TRBV7-6	TRBJ2-7	TGTGCCAGCAGCTCAGCTAGCGGGGGGACCTACGAGCAGTACTTC	CASSSASGGTYEQYF
.	TRBD1	TRBV12-3/TRBV12-4	TRBJ1-4	TGTGCCAGCAGTTCCATCGGGACAGGGGCTGAAAAACTGTTTTTT	CASSSIGTGAEKLFF
.	TRBD1	TRBV10-3	TRBJ1-4	TGTGCCATCAGTGTGGCAGGGGGCGAGGGGGAAAAACTGTTTTTT	CAISVAGGEGEKLFF
many	TRBD1	TRBV29-1	TRBJ2-6	TGCAGCGTTGAAATGTACAGGGGGGCTGGGGCCAACGTCCTGACTTTC	CSVEMYRGAGANVLTF
.	TRBD2	TRBV12-3/TRBV12-4	TRBJ2-7	TGTGCCAGCAGCCGACATAGCGGGAGTATCTACGAGCAGTACTTC	CASSRHSGSIYEQYF
.	.	TRBV24-1	TRBJ1-5	TGTGCCACCAGTGGCCGTGGGAACGACGAGCATTTT	CATSGRGNDEHF
once	TRBD1	TRBV10-2	TRBJ1-6	TGCGTCAGCCAAGGAAGGGGACAGGGAGAATCACCCCTCCACTTT	CVSQGRGQGESPLHF
.	.	TRBV20-1	TRBJ2-7	TGCAGTGCGACGCCGGGCGTAGCGCGCGAGCAGTACTTC	CSATPGVAREQYF
.	.	TRBV7-9	TRBJ1-4	TGTGCCAGCAGCCAAGACCCAGGGGAAAAACTGTTTTTT	CASSQDPGEKLFF
.	.	TRBV7-9	TRBJ1-2	TGTGCCAGCAGCTTAACGGACATAAGCTATGGCTACACCTTC	CASSLTDISYGYTF
many	.	TRBV7-8	TRBJ1-6	TGTGCCAGCAGCCAGGGACCGAATTCACCCCTCCACTTT	CASSQGPNSPLHF